This T cell receptor beta chain originates from a study of cytomegalovirus exposure and HLA in healthy donors. Study overall: Approximately 81% of 350 to 400 genotyped donors fell in the Caucasian-associated ancestry cluster.

This PCR relied on a set of 60 Vbeta primers and 13 Jbeta primers. The repertoire was sequenced with immunoSEQ multiplex PCR; TCRdb's copy has only in-frame clones and lacks some. This sample has roughly 140,000 clones, with over 60% found just once. The CDR3 contains 16 residues. Looked up from germline, CDR1 is LNHDA and CDR2 is SQIVND (reference sequence). Trimming pared 1 base from V and 4 bases from J, leaving 15 bases between. Input material: PBMCs. The chain uses TRBV19 and TRBJ2-3; D might be TRBD1 (5 bases). The origin of this receptor is a woman in her twenties or thirties in good health and CMV-seropositive. CDR3 in amino acids: CASSIAQGSFADTQYF. For the CDR3, the DNA is TGTGCCAGTAGTATAGCCCAGGGATCATTCGCAGATACGCAGTATTTT.